One sample yielded the 12 T cell receptor beta chains listed below, sequenced in a study of patients and donors after allogeneic stem cell transplantation. TCRdb redid the calling of the RT-PCR reads with MiXCR, one entry per CDR3 protein. The sample has about 960,000 distinct CDR3 sequences, roughly 17% seen once. The specimen was blood, either unsorted or a sorted T cell fraction (not recorded which). All receptors come from a human donor who was either an allogeneic HSCT recipient or a stem cell or donor lymphocyte infusion donor (not recorded which). It is not recorded whose cells these are; they may come from a transplant donor.

The chain combines TRBV20-1 with TRBJ1-6; D is undetermined. The germline V gene has CDR1 DFQATT and CDR2 SNEGSKA (reference sequence). CDR3 length equals 12 residues. The V and J ends lost 0 bases and 9 bases respectively, with 6 bases between them. CDR3 sequence: CSARDRVSPLHF. CDR3 coding DNA: TGCAGTGCTAGAGATCGGGTTTCACCCCTCCACTTT.

The chain joins TRBV29-1 to TRBJ2-3; D is undetermined. The CDR3 sequence is 13 residues long. CDR1 is SQVTM, CDR2 ANQGSEA, per germline. The ends were cut back, 3 bases at V and 4 bases at J, with 11 bases in the middle. Here the CDR3 reads CSVDGRSPDTQYF. CDR3 in DNA: TGCAGCGTTGACGGAAGGTCCCCAGATACGCAGTATTTT.

The chain carries TRBV12-3 or TRBV12-4 and TRBJ1-6; D possibly corresponds to TRBD1 (6 bases). Trimming stripped 7 bases from V and 6 bases from J, with 10 bases between. CDR3 length: 13 residues. CDR3 in DNA: TGTGCCAGCACCACGGGGGCTAATTCACCCCTCCACTTT. This codes for CASTTGANSPLHF.

The chain links TRBV6-5 to TRBJ1-2, with TRBD1 identical over 7 bases. CDR3 size: 14 residues. With 4 bases clipped from V and 4 bases from J, the junction kept 6 bases outside the gene matches. Germline V CDR1 and CDR2: MNHEY, SVGAGI. CDR3 bases: TGTGCCAGCAGTTTCGACAGGGTGGCCTATGGCTACACCTTC. This translates into CASSFDRVAYGYTF.

This clonotype was recorded a few times. The chain links TRBV9 to TRBJ1-2; TRBD1 is a possible D gene (5 bases). The CDR3 contains 16 residues. Trimming shortened V by 0 bases and J by 0 bases, and 12 bases separated the two germline ends. Germline-derived CDR1 and CDR2 are SGDLS and YYNGEE. This CDR3 reads CASSVGVGTPNYGYTF. CDR3 nucleotide sequence: TGTGCCAGCAGCGTAGGCGTGGGGACGCCTAACTATGGCTACACCTTC.

V is TRBV12-3 or TRBV12-4 and J is TRBJ2-3; D remains unclear. CDR3 length equals 13 residues. The V gene lost 6 bases and the J gene lost 8 bases, with 15 bases spanning the gap. The CDR3 DNA sequence: TGTGCCAGCAGCCCTTTGGTCCTGGGTACGCAGTATTTT. Protein: CASSPLVLGTQYF.

The V and J genes are TRBV5-6 and TRBJ2-3; unclear D gene. The CDR3 has 15 amino acids. The V end was cut by 1 base, the J end by 5 bases, with 14 bases between. CDR1 is SGHDT, CDR2 YYEEEE, per germline. The DNA for the CDR3 is TGTGCCAGCAGCTTGAAGGTTTTGTCGGTAGATACGCAGTATTTT. Translation: CASSLKVLSVDTQYF.

The V and J genes are TRBV11-1 and TRBJ1-2; D is unresolved. CDR1 and CDR2 (germline): SGHAT, FQDESV (reference sequence). The V end lost 5 bases, the J end lost 4 bases, and 11 bases lay between the germline ends. The length of the CDR3 is 13 residues. The CDR3 spells CASSATSGYGYTF. The CDR3 DNA follows: TGTGCCAGCAGCGCCACCAGTGGCTATGGCTACACCTTC.

The CDR3 bases are TGCAGTGCTTTTAGGACAGGGAGGCTCTCCTATGGCTACACCTTC. Translated, it gives CSAFRTGRLSYGYTF. This sequence joins TRBV20-1 and TRBJ1-2; 8 nucleotides agree with TRBD1. From germline, CDR1 is DFQATT and CDR2 SNEGSKA (reference sequence). The CDR3 spans 15 residues. Trimming cost V 5 bases and J 4 bases; bases outside gene matches: 12.

The V call is TRBV3-1, the J call TRBJ2-1, with D perhaps given as TRBD1 or TRBD2 (5 bases each). The CDR3 is 16 amino acids. Germline values: CDR1 LGHDT, CDR2 YNNKEL (reference sequence). Trimming pared 0 bases from V and 9 bases from J, leaving 18 bases between. The CDR3 coding sequence is TGTGCCAGCAGCCAAGATTTTGGGGGAGAGGCAGGTGAGCAGTTCTTC. Its translation is CASSQDFGGEAGEQFF.

Here the CDR3 reads CASSFTRFTDTQYF. The CDR3 nucleotides are TGTGCCAGCAGTTTCACTAGATTCACAGATACGCAGTATTTT. The rearrangement joins TRBV12-3 or TRBV12-4 to TRBJ2-3, with a possible D match to TRBD2 (5 bases). V was shortened by 3 bases and J by 2 bases, with 9 bases between the two germline ends. The CDR3 covers 14 residues.

This clonotype has just a few counts. The chain couples TRBV29-1 to TRBJ2-3; the D gene is possibly TRBD1 (7 bases). This CDR3 region has 15 residues. V dropped 5 bases and J dropped 7 bases, with 22 bases sitting between them. CDR1 is SQVTM, CDR2 ANQGSEA, per germline. The CDR3 DNA sequence: TGCAGCGTTCAGGGGGGTAAGGTGGGCGCGCATACGCAGTATTTT. It codes for CSVQGGKVGAHTQYF.